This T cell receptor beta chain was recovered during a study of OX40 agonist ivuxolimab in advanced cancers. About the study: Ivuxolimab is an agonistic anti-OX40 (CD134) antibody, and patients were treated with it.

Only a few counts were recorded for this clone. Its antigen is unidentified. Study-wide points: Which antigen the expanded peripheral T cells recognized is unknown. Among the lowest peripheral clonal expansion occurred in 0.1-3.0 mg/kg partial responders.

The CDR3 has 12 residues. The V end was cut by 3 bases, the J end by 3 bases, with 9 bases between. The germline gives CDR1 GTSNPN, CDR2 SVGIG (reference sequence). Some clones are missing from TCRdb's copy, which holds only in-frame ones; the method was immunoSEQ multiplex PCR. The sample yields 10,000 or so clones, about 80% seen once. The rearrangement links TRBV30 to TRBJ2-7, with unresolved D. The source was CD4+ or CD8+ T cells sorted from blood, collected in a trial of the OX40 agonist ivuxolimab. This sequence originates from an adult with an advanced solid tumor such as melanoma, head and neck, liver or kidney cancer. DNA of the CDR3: TGTGCCTGGAGCTATACAGACTACGAGCAGTACTTC. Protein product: CAWSYTDYEQYF.